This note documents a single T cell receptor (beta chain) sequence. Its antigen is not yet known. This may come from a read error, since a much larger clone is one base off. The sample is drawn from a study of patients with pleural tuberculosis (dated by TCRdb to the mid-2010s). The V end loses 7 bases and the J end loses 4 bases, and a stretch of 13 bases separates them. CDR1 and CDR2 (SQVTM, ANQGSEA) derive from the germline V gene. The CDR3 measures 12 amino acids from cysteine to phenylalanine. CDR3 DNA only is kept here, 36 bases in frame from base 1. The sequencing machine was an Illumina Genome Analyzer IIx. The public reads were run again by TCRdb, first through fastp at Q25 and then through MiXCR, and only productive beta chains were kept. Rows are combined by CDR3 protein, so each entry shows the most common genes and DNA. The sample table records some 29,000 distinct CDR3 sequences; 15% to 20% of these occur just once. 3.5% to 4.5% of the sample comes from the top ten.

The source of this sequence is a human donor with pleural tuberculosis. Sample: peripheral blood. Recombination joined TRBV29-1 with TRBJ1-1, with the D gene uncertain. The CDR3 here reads CSATRDITEAFF. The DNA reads TGCAGCGCAACGAGGGATATCACTGAAGCTTTCTTT.